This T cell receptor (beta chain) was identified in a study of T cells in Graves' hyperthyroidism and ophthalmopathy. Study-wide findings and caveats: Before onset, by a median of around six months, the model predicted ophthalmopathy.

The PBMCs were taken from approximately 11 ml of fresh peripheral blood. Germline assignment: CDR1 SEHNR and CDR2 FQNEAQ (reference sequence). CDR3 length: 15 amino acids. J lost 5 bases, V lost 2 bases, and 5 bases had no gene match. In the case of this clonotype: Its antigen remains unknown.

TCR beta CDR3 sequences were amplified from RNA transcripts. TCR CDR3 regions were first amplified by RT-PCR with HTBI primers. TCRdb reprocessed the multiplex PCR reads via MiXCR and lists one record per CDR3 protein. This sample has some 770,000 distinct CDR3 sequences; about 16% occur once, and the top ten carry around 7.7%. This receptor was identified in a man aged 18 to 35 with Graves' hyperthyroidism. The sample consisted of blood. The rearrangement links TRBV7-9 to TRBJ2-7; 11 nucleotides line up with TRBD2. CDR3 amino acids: CASSLTTSGRDEQYF. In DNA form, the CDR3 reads TGTGCCAGCAGCTTAACAACTAGCGGGAGAGACGAGCAGTACTTC.